The source of this T cell receptor beta chain is a study of T cells in Graves' hyperthyroidism and ophthalmopathy. Study observations and caveats: Most clonotypes that expanded in the thyroid above 0.001 also showed up in blood.

Points on this clonotype: Its antigen is unknown.

Amplification of TCR beta CDR3 regions was performed using RNA transcripts as template. The HTBI set primed first-round TCR CDR3 RT-PCR. TCRdb used MiXCR to reprocess the multiplex PCR reads, holding one entry per CDR3 protein. This sample carries 550,000 to 700,000 distinct CDR3 sequences, just over 45% of them seen once, and the ten largest clones take roughly 19%. Germline V gives CDR1 LNHNV, CDR2 YYDKDF (reference sequence). V was clipped by 0 bases and J by 5 bases, with 12 bases between them. The CDR3 runs to 15 residues. The V and J genes are TRBV15 and TRBJ2-3, with D perhaps matching TRBD2 (6 bases). Sequenced sample: peripheral blood or thyroid tissue (not recorded which). This clonotype originated in an adult woman with Graves' disease, either hyperthyroidism or ophthalmopathy (not recorded which). The DNA of the CDR3 is TGTGCCACCAGCAGAGATCCGGGAGATGTAGATACGCAGTATTTT. Its protein is CATSRDPGDVDTQYF.